This TCR beta chain was sequenced in a study of cytomegalovirus exposure and HLA in healthy donors. At the level of the study: Findings of an earlier analysis included some 110 million unique TCR beta sequences from roughly 190 million T cells.

With respect to this clone: Its antigen is currently unknown.

Whole-study results and caveats: For TCR beta chains, V- and J-gene trimming was later linked to a missense DCLRE1C variant. According to a later analysis, most TCR beta chains associated with CMV appeared HLA-restricted.

A multiplex PCR was run with 60 Vbeta primers and 13 Jbeta primers. Methods used by the authors: An analysis that came later counted approximately 76 million unique TCR beta chains, 9 million to 12 million shared. Generated by immunoSEQ multiplex PCR, the TCRdb table keeps only in-frame clones and is missing some. The D gene and trimming were derived from the DNA, and the V and J assignments and clone size from that table. The sample consists of some 120,000 clones, roughly 80% of them appearing once. The V gene's germline CDR1 is SGHVS and CDR2 FNYEAQ. V shed 3 bases and J shed 6 bases, with 5 bases lying between them. The CDR3 runs to 12 residues.

The clonotype comes from a female donor in good health and CMV-seronegative. This chain uses TRBV7-6 with TRBJ2-2; D uncertain. Source material: PBMCs. The CDR3 coding sequence is TGTGCCAGCAGCTTTAATGCCGGGGAGCTGTTTTTT. Protein sequence: CASSFNAGELFF.